The 15 T cell receptor beta chains below come from one sample, sequenced in a study of regulatory T cells in long-lasting Graves disease. Arm-PCR with iRepertoire HTBI primers amplified the CDR3 regions for these TCR beta libraries. TCRdb analysed the multiplex PCR reads with MiXCR anew, one entry per CDR3 protein. The table records 370,000 or so distinct CDR3 sequences, about 16% of them present only once. The time point is: newly diagnosed GD, antithyroid drugs for less than 3 months. After RNA was extracted from PBMCs, the TCR library was made from it. These data also formed part of another study, on T cells in Graves' hyperthyroidism and ophthalmopathy.

Material: peripheral blood mononuclear cells (PBMCs), obtained at new diagnosis, from a patient treated with antithyroid drugs. These TCRs come from a woman aged 18-35 years with Graves disease.

This clonotype was recorded at least ten times. The chain couples TRBV6-1 to TRBJ1-5; 9 bases align to TRBD1. With 0 bases clipped from V and 7 bases from J, the junction kept 10 bases outside the gene matches. This CDR3 has 17 amino acids. CDR1 MNHNS and CDR2 SASEGT come from the germline V gene. CDR3 region: CASSEARSGQGRQPQHF. CDR3 sequence (DNA): TGTGCCAGCAGTGAAGCGAGATCAGGACAGGGGAGGCAGCCCCAGCATTTT.

This clonotype was seen only once. It may be a read error: a sequence one base away is much more abundant. The J gene is TRBJ2-2, the V gene TRBV7-8; TRBD1 agrees at 11 bases. The V segment lost 6 bases and the J segment 4 bases; nucleotides outside the gene matches: 4. This CDR3 is 15 amino acids long. Germline lookup yields CDR1 SGHVS and CDR2 FQNEAQ. The CDR3 loop reads CASSRGTGGTGELFF. For the CDR3, the DNA is TGTGCCAGCAGTAGGGGGACAGGGGGCACCGGGGAGCTGTTTTTT.

The V gene is TRBV6-1, the J gene TRBJ1-2; D unclear. The ends were cut back, 10 bases at V and 7 bases at J, with 4 bases in the middle. The CDR3 is 8 residues long. The germline V gene has CDR1 MNHNS and CDR2 SASEGT. CDR3 coding DNA: TGTGCCACCGGTGGCTACACCTTC. This encodes CATGGYTF.

In this sample, this clonotype turned up many times. The chain combines TRBV18 with TRBJ2-4; possible D gene TRBD1, 6 bases. The CDR3 spans 16 residues. V was pared by 5 bases and J by 0 bases, with 14 bases between. Per germline, CDR1 KGHSH and CDR2 LQKENI. This CDR3 reads CASSSGQPLAKNIQYF. CDR3 DNA sequence: TGTGCCAGCTCATCTGGACAGCCTTTAGCCAAAAACATTCAGTACTTC.

In its sample, this clonotype was seen many times. The chain links TRBV12-3 or TRBV12-4 to TRBJ1-5; D ambiguous. V gave up 7 bases and J gave up 2 bases, with 6 bases separating them. The CDR3 has 12 residues. CDR3 nucleotides: TGTGCCAGCACAGACGGCAATCAGCCCCAGCATTTT. Translating gives CASTDGNQPQHF.

At least ten counts were recorded for this clonotype. The rearrangement uses TRBV18 and TRBJ1-1; D is uncertain. Germline lookup yields CDR1 KGHSH and CDR2 LQKENI. This CDR3 is built from 12 residues. The ends were cut back, 3 bases at V and 11 bases at J, with 13 bases in the middle. The CDR3 region is CASSPNSLGAFF. DNA for the CDR3: TGTGCCAGCTCACCGAACAGCCTGGGGGCTTTCTTT.

This clonotype came up a few times. This chain joins TRBV6-2 or TRBV6-3 and TRBJ1-2; maybe TRBD1 (5 bases). V lost 7 bases to trimming and J lost 2 bases, with 5 bases between them. CDR1 MNHEY and CDR2 SVGEGT come from the germline V gene. The CDR3 sequence is 11 residues long. The CDR3, as DNA: TGTGCCAGCAAGGGGAACTATGGCTACACCTTC. Its translation: CASKGNYGYTF.

Details on this clonotype: A far larger clone is one base from this, pointing to a likely read error. The CDR3 does not end in the conserved phenylalanine or tryptophan, so this is likely a read error. The chain recombines TRBV2 with TRBJ2-3, with D perhaps TRBD2 (5 bases). Trimming removed 6 bases at V and 0 bases at J, with 16 bases between. Germline V gene data show CDR1 as SNHLY and CDR2 as FYNNEI. The CDR3 loop spans 16 amino acids. The CDR3 sequence is CASSQSPRASTDTQYL. The CDR3 bases are TGTGCCAGCAGCCAATCCCCGCGGGCTAGCACAGATACGCAGTATCTT.

This clonotype was detected only a few times. A much more abundant neighbour one base away suggests this may be a read error. This chain connects TRBV12-3 or TRBV12-4 to TRBJ1-1; D is uncertain. The ends were cut back, 7 bases at V and 4 bases at J, with 7 bases in the middle. The CDR3 runs to 11 residues. Here the CDR3 reads CASNSGTEAFF. CDR3 sequence (DNA): TGTGCCAGCAATTCGGGCACTGAAGCTTTCTTT.

In this sample, this clonotype turned up many times. The gene calls are TRBV15 and TRBJ2-2; TRBD2 matches 7 bases. Germline V gives CDR1 LNHNV, CDR2 YYDKDF (reference sequence). The CDR3 extends over 16 amino acids. J was trimmed by 3 bases and V by 0 bases; bases with no gene match: 4. For the CDR3, the DNA is TGTGCCACCAGCAGAGATGGGGGGGGTTACACCGGGGAGCTGTTTTTT. The encoded protein is CATSRDGGGYTGELFF.

This clonotype was seen many times. The chain combines TRBV5-8 with TRBJ2-1; D remains ambiguous. The CDR3 has 12 amino acids. The ends were cut back, 7 bases at V and 2 bases at J, with 7 bases in the middle. The V gene's germline CDR1 is SGHTS and CDR2 YDEGEE. CDR3 DNA sequence: TGTGCCAGCCTTCGCGCCTACAATGAGCAGTTCTTC. It yields the protein CASLRAYNEQFF.

This clonotype was detected many times. This rearrangement joins TRBV20-1 to TRBJ1-5, with TRBD1 matching over 7 bases. This CDR3 is 16 amino acids long. Germline V lookup: CDR1 DFQATT, CDR2 SNEGSKA (reference sequence). Losses at the gene ends were 2 bases for V and 2 bases for J; bases not matched to a gene: 9. CDR3 sequence: CSARSGADRRNQPQHF. The CDR3 nucleotides are TGCAGTGCTAGATCGGGGGCGGACAGGCGCAATCAGCCCCAGCATTTT.

This clonotype was detected ten times or more. V and J are TRBV5-8 and TRBJ2-5; D might be TRBD1 or TRBD2, each matching 5 bases. V dropped 10 bases and J dropped 9 bases, with 37 bases sitting between them. The CDR3 length is 18 residues. Germline assignment: CDR1 SGHTS and CDR2 YDEGEE. This CDR3 reads CASRAREPPRDPVRAQYF. The CDR3 DNA is TGTGCCTCCAGGGCCAGGGAGCCTCCAAGAGACCCAGTAAGGGCCCAGTACTTC.

There are a few counts of this clonotype. Germline and junction disagree at one end, which may indicate a read error. The chain couples TRBV9 to TRBJ2-7; TRBD2 might be the D (5 bases). CDR1 SGDLS and CDR2 YYNGEE come from the germline V gene. The CDR3 is 13 residues long. DNA of the CDR3: TGTGCCAGCAGCGTCTCTAGCTCCAACGAGCAGTACTTC. This encodes CASSVSSSNEQYF.

The sample holds many counts of this clonotype. This rearrangement joins TRBV27 to TRBJ2-7, with TRBD2 identical over 8 bases. V trimming: 3 bases; J trimming: 3 bases; junction bases outside the gene matches: 4. Germline V lookup: CDR1 MNHEY, CDR2 SMNVEV (reference sequence). The CDR3 has 14 residues. The CDR3 DNA follows: TGTGCCAGCAGTTTGGAAGCGGGGGTCTACGAGCAGTACTTC. Protein sequence: CASSLEAGVYEQYF.